This is a list of T cell receptor beta chains from one sample in a study of blood T cell repertoires in COVID-19. The protocol was immunoSEQ multiplex PCR, while the TCRdb copy is restricted to in-frame clones and leaves out a portion. The sample shows 95,000 or so clones, about nine tenths of them seen only once. The sequenced sample consisted of peripheral blood. All receptors derive from a woman between 65 and 79 years old with acute or convalescent COVID-19. Both conserved end residues are part of each CDR3. D genes are given only for firm matches. A clone size is listed for some rows: how often the clone was seen (once, few, many), or a class if it is expanded.

D gene	clone size	J gene	V gene	CDR3 protein	CDR3 DNA
TRBD1	.	TRBJ1-1	TRBV3-1/TRBV3-2	CASSQIGTGGAAFF	TGTGCCAGCAGCCAAATAGGGACAGGGGGCGCAGCTTTCTTT
.	.	TRBJ2-1	TRBV7-2	CASSHGGAGNRNEQFF	TGTGCCAGCAGCCACGGAGGGGCGGGCAACCGGAATGAGCAGTTCTTC
.	.	TRBJ1-3	TRBV5-1	CASSLTDTSSGNTIYF	TGCGCCAGCAGCTTGACTGACACAAGCTCTGGAAACACCATATATTTT
TRBD1	.	TRBJ1-1	TRBV28	CASSSDRGEAFF	TGTGCCAGCAGCTCAGACAGGGGTGAAGCTTTCTTT
.	.	TRBJ1-5	TRBV6-5	CASFNVPGINQPQHF	TGTGCCAGCTTTAACGTCCCGGGTATCAATCAGCCCCAGCATTTT
TRBD2	.	TRBJ2-5	TRBV7-2	CASSWASGRAQYF	TGTGCCAGCAGCTGGGCTAGCGGGAGGGCGCAGTACTTC
.	.	TRBJ1-3	TRBV7-8	CASSLGQGSGNTIYF	TGTGCCAGCAGCTTAGGGCAGGGATCAGGAAACACCATATATTTT
.	.	TRBJ1-1	TRBV5-4	CASSRVSGDTEAFF	TGTGCCAGCAGCCGGGTTTCAGGGGACACTGAAGCTTTCTTT
.	.	TRBJ2-7	TRBV7-2	CASSLARSVEQYF	TGTGCCAGCAGCTTGGCCCGATCAGTCGAGCAGTACTTC
TRBD1	.	TRBJ1-1	TRBV15	CATSRLTGGFTEAFF	TGTGCCACCAGCAGACTCACAGGGGGCTTCACTGAAGCTTTCTTT
.	.	TRBJ1-1	TRBV5-4	CASSPATSRQVLLEAFF	TGTGCCAGCAGCCCCGCGACATCTCGCCAGGTCCTCCTTGAAGCTTTCTTT
.	.	TRBJ1-5	TRBV6-6	CASSQTGTYSNQPQHF	TGTGCCAGCAGTCAGACAGGAACCTATAGCAATCAGCCCCAGCATTTT
TRBD1	.	TRBJ1-2	TRBV19	CATFPTGTANYGYTF	TGTGCCACCTTTCCAACAGGGACAGCTAACTATGGCTACACCTTC
TRBD2	.	TRBJ2-7	TRBV19	CASSGLTSGIYEQYF	TGTGCCAGTAGTGGGTTGACTAGCGGGATCTACGAGCAGTACTTC
.	.	TRBJ1-5	TRBV6-1	CASSEARTLYSNQPQHF	TGTGCCAGCAGTGAAGCGCGGACACTTTATAGCAATCAGCCCCAGCATTTT
TRBD2	.	TRBJ2-3	TRBV5-4	CASKQGLAGSADTQYF	TGTGCCAGCAAGCAGGGACTAGCGGGAAGCGCAGATACGCAGTATTTT
TRBD1	.	TRBJ1-1	TRBV18	CASSMDRATEAFF	TGTGCCAGCTCAATGGACAGGGCCACTGAAGCTTTCTTT
TRBD2	.	TRBJ2-3	TRBV7-2	CASSLISGGAPDTQYF	TGTGCCAGCAGCTTAATTAGCGGGGGGGCCCCAGATACGCAGTATTTT
TRBD1	.	TRBJ1-5	TRBV6-5	CASSKGADWSQPQHF	TGTGCCAGCTCTAAGGGGGCGGATTGGAGTCAGCCCCAGCATTTT
TRBD2	.	TRBJ2-2	TRBV4-1	CASSSAGRAGELFF	TGCGCCAGCAGTTCAGCGGGGAGGGCCGGGGAGCTGTTTTTT
TRBD1	.	TRBJ1-2	TRBV20-1	CRAGGQGGYTF	TGCAGAGCTGGGGGACAGGGGGGCTACACCTTC
TRBD1	.	TRBJ1-4	TRBV9	CASSPRRDRGPRLFF	TGTGCCAGCAGTCCCCGCCGGGACAGAGGTCCTCGGCTGTTTTTT
TRBD2	.	TRBJ2-3	TRBV4-2	CASSQDPPGLAGSTDTQYF	TGTGCCAGCAGCCAAGATCCTCCGGGACTAGCGGGGAGCACAGATACGCAGTATTTT
.	.	TRBJ1-1	TRBV7-9	CASSFEVPNTEAFF	TGTGCCAGCAGCTTTGAGGTCCCGAACACTGAAGCTTTCTTT
.	.	TRBJ2-3	TRBV4-2	CASSLQSGSTDTQYF	TGTGCCAGCAGCCTCCAAAGCGGGAGCACAGATACGCAGTATTTT
.	.	TRBJ2-5	TRBV11-2	CASSLGPGSQETQYF	TGTGCCAGCAGCTTAGGGCCGGGGAGCCAAGAGACCCAGTACTTC
.	.	TRBJ1-2	TRBV27	CASSFTGNYGYTF	TGTGCCAGCAGTTTTACAGGGAACTATGGCTACACCTTC
.	.	TRBJ1-1	TRBV3-1/TRBV3-2	CASRSHGGNTEAFF	TGTGCCAGCAGATCACACGGAGGTAACACTGAAGCTTTCTTT
TRBD2	.	TRBJ2-5	TRBV6-6	CASRTYGGAGLETQYF	TGTGCCAGCAGGACTTACGGGGGGGCCGGATTGGAGACCCAGTACTTC
.	once	TRBJ2-5	TRBV5-1	CASSLPSQETQYF	TGCGCCAGCAGCTTGCCTTCCCAAGAGACCCAGTACTTC
TRBD1	once	TRBJ1-2	TRBV6-4	CASSAQGAGNYGYTF	TGTGCCAGCAGTGCACAGGGGGCGGGCAACTATGGCTACACCTTC
.	.	TRBJ1-6	TRBV2	CASTVQGGLDSPLHF	TGTGCCAGCACAGTTCAAGGAGGGTTGGATTCACCCCTCCACTTT
.	.	TRBJ2-5	TRBV19	CASSIDETMGETQYF	TGTGCCAGTAGTATAGATGAGACAATGGGAGAGACCCAGTACTTC
TRBD1	.	TRBJ1-2	TRBV5-4	CASSSPGQGHGYTF	TGTGCCAGCAGCTCCCCGGGACAGGGCCATGGCTACACCTTC
.	.	TRBJ1-2	TRBV18	CASSPGEGGGYTF	TGTGCCAGCTCACCCGGGGAGGGAGGAGGCTACACCTTC
TRBD2	.	TRBJ2-1	TRBV28	CASQLGGGNEQFF	TGTGCCAGCCAGCTCGGGGGGGGCAATGAGCAGTTCTTC
TRBD2	.	TRBJ2-1	TRBV28	CASSLAPGRGSLNEQFF	TGTGCCAGCAGTTTAGCTCCCGGTCGCGGGAGCCTGAATGAGCAGTTCTTC
.	.	TRBJ2-7	TRBV5-1	CASSSGRDDEQYF	TGCGCCAGCAGCAGCGGCAGAGACGACGAGCAGTACTTC
.	few	TRBJ2-7	TRBV19	CASSIRGSQSYEQYF	TGTGCCAGTAGTATAAGAGGGTCACAATCCTACGAGCAGTACTTC
TRBD2	.	TRBJ2-7	TRBV7-8	CASSLSAGGPYEQYF	TGTGCCAGCAGCTTATCGGCGGGAGGCCCCTACGAGCAGTACTTC
.	.	TRBJ2-5	TRBV5-1	CASSLVLRGGQETQYF	TGCGCCAGCAGCTTGGTATTGAGGGGGGGCCAAGAGACCCAGTACTTC
.	.	TRBJ1-2	TRBV18	CASSGPGLDYGYTF	TGTGCCAGCTCTGGTCCAGGGCTAGACTATGGCTACACCTTC
.	.	TRBJ1-2	TRBV5-4	CASGGETDPPRDYGYTF	TGTGCCAGCGGGGGCGAGACAGACCCCCCTCGGGACTATGGCTACACCTTC
.	.	TRBJ1-2	TRBV3-1/TRBV3-2	CASSQAGLRYGYTF	TGTGCCAGCAGCCAGGCGGGACTAAGGTATGGCTACACCTTC
TRBD1	.	TRBJ1-6	TRBV28	CASSSLTGDNSPLHF	TGTGCCAGCAGCTCGCTGACAGGGGATAATTCACCCCTCCACTTT
TRBD2	.	TRBJ2-2	TRBV14	CASSPLAGVGGELFF	TGTGCCAGCAGCCCCCTTGCGGGGGTCGGGGGGGAGCTGTTTTTT
.	once	TRBJ2-1	TRBV6-5	CASSYSGGSSYNEQFF	TGTGCCAGCAGTTACTCTGGAGGGAGCTCCTACAATGAGCAGTTCTTC
TRBD2	.	TRBJ2-1	TRBV30	CAWSGGGSGRNEQFF	TGTGCCTGGAGCGGAGGTGGTAGCGGGAGAAATGAGCAGTTCTTC
.	.	TRBJ1-5	TRBV6-1	CASSEGWAQPQHF	TGTGCCAGCAGTGAAGGTTGGGCTCAGCCCCAGCATTTT
.	few	TRBJ1-6	TRBV6-5	CASSQTAGVGSPLHF	TGTGCCAGCAGCCAGACCGCGGGGGTTGGTTCACCCCTCCACTTT
TRBD1	.	TRBJ1-1	TRBV6-2/TRBV6-3	CASSDEVGTGKNTEAFF	TGTGCCAGCAGTGACGAAGTGGGGACAGGGAAGAACACTGAAGCTTTCTTT